The TCR beta chain under discussion was sequenced for a study of blood T cells in healthy people across ages. Whole-study findings and limits: Diversity estimated from one million T cells was considered an underestimate.

Primed by a sample-barcoded 5' primer and a J-beta primer mix, a second PCR proceeded for about 6 to 11 cycles. A single record per CDR3 protein comes from TCRdb applying MiXCR to the 5' RACE reads. The data contain 760,000 or so distinct CDR3 sequences, 25% of them seen just once; the ten biggest clones take up roughly a tenth. The table lists this clonotype with a few counts. Its antigen is unidentified. V dropped 3 bases and J dropped 8 bases, with 19 bases sitting between them. From germline, CDR1 is DFQATT and CDR2 SNEGSKA (reference sequence). There are 14 residues in the CDR3. These same data were also listed under a study on T cells of mothers and their children.

The chain couples TRBV20-1 to TRBJ1-2; D is possibly TRBD1 (6 bases). Sequencing used blood. The origin of this receptor is a boy between 10 and 17 years old in good health. The CDR3 is CSASLEGVSGGYTF. DNA of the CDR3: TGCAGTGCTAGCCTAGAGGGGGTTTCGGGGGGCTACACCTTC.